Presented here are 21 T cell receptor beta chains from one specimen sequenced in a study of monozygotic twins with inflammatory bowel disease. TCRdb reworked the 5' RACE reads into one entry per CDR3 protein, no DNA. This table lists about 150,000 distinct CDR3 sequences. The sequenced sample consisted of blood. The receptors were gathered from a human donor with ulcerative colitis or Crohn's disease, or a healthy co-twin of an affected twin (not recorded which).

The chain recombines TRBV5-1 with TRBJ2-7. The CDR3 consists of 14 residues. The germline V gene encodes CDR1 SGHRS and CDR2 YFSETQ. CDR3 protein: CASSFSVTSGEQYF.

CDR3 protein: CASSPGSLLGEQFF. The chain has TRBV5-5 and TRBJ2-1; TCRdb's D call of TRBD1 is untestable without DNA. The CDR3 has 14 residues. Germline CDR1 SGHKS, CDR2 YYEKEE (reference sequence).

The genes are TRBV6-5 and TRBJ2-7. The CDR3 is 13 residues long. Germline V gene data show CDR1 as MNHEY and CDR2 as SVGAGI. The CDR3 sequence is CASSFEGSYEQYF.

The CDR3 protein is CSASRDRDYNEQFF. The V and J genes are TRBV20-1 and TRBJ2-1; TCRdb proposes TRBD1, but this gene call is untestable without DNA. The CDR3 runs 14 residues. The germline V gene has CDR1 DFQATT and CDR2 SNEGSKA (reference sequence).

The chain couples TRBV20-1 to TRBJ1-6; lacking DNA, the TRBD1 call made by TCRdb goes unchecked. Looked up from germline, CDR1 is DFQATT and CDR2 is SNEGSKA (reference sequence). The CDR3 has 15 residues. This chain's CDR3 is CSARDPGQVNSPLHF.

The chain combines TRBV6-6 with TRBJ2-7. The germline gives CDR1 MNHNY, CDR2 SVGAGI (reference sequence). This CDR3 contains 11 residues. The CDR3 here is CASSSSAEQYF.

V gene TRBV29-1 combines with J gene TRBJ1-2. Germline V gives CDR1 SQVTM, CDR2 ANQGSEA. The CDR3 sequence is 12 residues long. CDR3 region: CSVVAGLGGYTF.

This chain connects TRBV12-3 or TRBV12-4 to TRBJ2-5; TCRdb's D call of TRBD1 is untestable without DNA. The CDR3 extends over 13 amino acids. The CDR3 spells CASSLKGHGTQYF.

The V and J genes are TRBV29-1 and TRBJ2-7; TCRdb returns TRBD1, unconfirmable since there is no DNA. The CDR3 runs to 12 residues. The V gene's germline CDR1 is SQVTM and CDR2 ANQGSEA. CDR3 residues: CSVGSPLREQYF.

V gene TRBV5-1 combines with J gene TRBJ2-1; TCRdb outputs TRBD2, but without DNA this stays unchecked. Germline loops: CDR1 SGHRS, CDR2 YFSETQ. The CDR3 loop spans 14 amino acids. CDR3 amino acids: CASSLAGDYNEQFF.

This chain joins TRBV10-3 and TRBJ2-2; with no DNA, the TCRdb D assignment of TRBD2 cannot be verified. Per germline, CDR1 ENHRY and CDR2 SYGVKD. The CDR3 runs 15 residues. CDR3 sequence reads: CAIKAAGGGTGELFF.

The chain is built from TRBV20-1 and TRBJ1-1; TCRdb's D call of TRBD1 is untestable without DNA. Germline V gives CDR1 DFQATT, CDR2 SNEGSKA (reference sequence). The CDR3 is made up of 16 amino acids. The CDR3 protein is CSASSRGNVLGTEAFF.

V gene TRBV6-1 combines with J gene TRBJ2-7; TCRdb outputs TRBD1, but without DNA this stays unchecked. The CDR3 extends over 15 amino acids. Germline CDR1 is MNHNS and CDR2 is SASEGT. The CDR3 sequence is CASRTRSSAPYEQYF.

CDR3 sequence: CASSLEGGGPADTQYF. J is TRBJ2-3 and V is TRBV5-1; TCRdb's D call of TRBD2 is untestable without DNA. Germline V gives CDR1 SGHRS, CDR2 YFSETQ. The CDR3 sequence is 16 residues long.

The chain recombines TRBV12-3 or TRBV12-4 with TRBJ2-1; TCRdb selects TRBD1, and the lack of DNA leaves this call unchecked. The CDR3 spans 11 residues. The chain's CDR3 is CASSTREEQFF.

The chain recombines TRBV24-1 with TRBJ1-1. This CDR3 has 13 amino acids. Germline values: CDR1 KGHDR, CDR2 SFDVKD. The CDR3 sequence is CATRTVKGSEAFF.

This sequence joins TRBV12-3 or TRBV12-4 and TRBJ2-5; checking the TCRdb D call of TRBD1 is not possible without DNA. The CDR3 length is 13 residues. CDR3 in amino acids: CASSTGVGETQYF.

The chain employs TRBV5-1 and TRBJ1-1; the D call of TRBD1 rests on TCRdb alone, since no DNA is present to check it. This CDR3 contains 16 residues. Germline values: CDR1 SGHRS, CDR2 YFSETQ. The CDR3 here is CASSLVQGQGNTEAFF. The complete variable domain, with remaining parts taken from reference TRBV5-1 and TRBJ1-1, reads KAGVTQTPRYLIKTRGQQVTLSCSPISGHRSVSWYQQTPGQGLQFLFEYFSETQRNKGNFPGRFSGRQFSNSRSEMNVSTLELGDSALYLCASSLVQGQGNTEAFFGQGTRLTVV.

V usage is TRBV20-1 and J usage is TRBJ2-7; the TRBD1 assignment by TCRdb is unverifiable without DNA. The length of the CDR3 is 15 residues. Germline assignment: CDR1 DFQATT and CDR2 SNEGSKA (reference sequence). The CDR3 spells CSARSLRDRAYEQYF.

This chain uses TRBV7-2 with TRBJ2-3; the TRBD2 assignment by TCRdb is unverifiable without DNA. This CDR3 comprises 15 residues. Germline V gives CDR1 SGHTA, CDR2 FQGNSA. CDR3 sequence reads: CASSLDTSGGDTQYF.

V is TRBV20-1 and J is TRBJ2-1; TCRdb's assignment of TRBD1 cannot be checked, as there is no DNA. Per germline, CDR1 DFQATT and CDR2 SNEGSKA (reference sequence). The CDR3 totals 13 residues. CDR3 region: CSANPGQYNEQFF.